This passage covers 4 T cell receptor beta chains from one sample sequenced in a study of cytomegalovirus exposure and HLA in healthy donors. With 60 Vbeta and 13 Jbeta primers, the PCR was carried out. The assay was immunoSEQ multiplex PCR, and TCRdb's table has in-frame clones only and misses some. The sample holds over 50,000 clones, 77% seen once. The sequenced material came from PBMCs. These receptors originate from a female donor in good health and CMV-seronegative.

The chain employs TRBV28 and TRBJ2-6; D not resolved. Germline lookup yields CDR1 MDHEN and CDR2 SYDVKM. The CDR3 is 14 residues long. The ends were cut back, 8 bases at V and 0 bases at J, with 8 bases in the middle. As DNA, the CDR3 is TGTGCCAGCCAGGTATACTCTGGGGCCAACGTCCTGACTTTC. Translation gives CASQVYSGANVLTF.

The sample holds a few counts of this clone. CDR3 in DNA: TGTGCCAGCAGATCATTCGCACTAGCGGGGGTCCAAGAGACCCAGTACTTC. Its translation is CASRSFALAGVQETQYF. The V and J genes are TRBV7-9 and TRBJ2-5, with 11 positions matching TRBD2. CDR1 is SEHNR and CDR2 is FQNEAQ in the germline V gene (reference sequence). The CDR3 loop spans 17 amino acids. Trimming took 6 bases from V and 1 from J; bases not matched to a gene: 10.

The sample holds a few counts of this clone. The CDR3 spells CATSSRTGGGEQYF. The CDR3 coding sequence is TGTGCCACCAGCTCTAGGACAGGGGGAGGCGAGCAGTACTTC. The J gene is TRBJ2-5, the V gene TRBV15; 10 nucleotides line up with TRBD1. TRBJ2-7 explains the end of the DNA better; the J call may be wrong. The CDR3 extends over 14 amino acids. The V gene's germline CDR1 is LNHNV and CDR2 YYDKDF (reference sequence).

This chain connects TRBV7-3 to TRBJ2-5, with D perhaps matching TRBD2 (6 bases). This CDR3 is 13 amino acids long. Trimming took off 4 bases at V and 11 bases at J, with 17 bases between the two ends. Looked up from germline, CDR1 is SGHTA and CDR2 is FQGTGA. The CDR3 reads CASSSKRGGEQYF. CDR3 DNA: TGTGCCAGCAGCTCTAAACGGGGAGGTGAGCAGTACTTC.